The next 10 T cell receptor beta chains were all read from a single sample in a study of shared clonotypes between healthy human individuals. The method was immunoSEQ multiplex PCR; TCRdb's version includes in-frame clones alone and lacks a portion of them. Altogether roughly 2 million clones are present, 95% being singletons, with the ten largest covering approximately 0.13%. The specimen was naive CD4+ T cells sorted from blood. Indicated subset: CD45RA+ positively selected. These receptors originate from a man between 18 and 29 years old in good health.

The chain is built from TRBV30 and TRBJ1-5, with D possibly matching TRBD1 (6 bases). Looked up from germline, CDR1 is GTSNPN and CDR2 is SVGIG (reference sequence). V was clipped by 7 bases and J by 6 bases, with 31 bases between them. The CDR3 totals 18 residues. CDR3 DNA: TGTGCCTTCCCTATAGGGTTATGGGGGGGGCCTAAGGGTCAGCCCCAGCATTTT. Translated: CAFPIGLWGGPKGQPQHF.

The gene calls are TRBV6-5 and TRBJ2-5, with D uncertain. This CDR3 comprises 15 residues. The V gene lost 0 bases and the J gene lost 1 base, with 9 bases spanning the gap. The germline V gene has CDR1 MNHEY and CDR2 SVGAGI. The CDR3 coding sequence is TGTGCCAGCAGTTACTCCCTGGGAACCCAAGAGACCCAGTACTTC. Protein: CASSYSLGTQETQYF.

The chain's CDR3 is CASGLSSGYYEQYF. DNA of the CDR3: TGTGCTAGTGGGTTGTCGAGCGGATACTACGAGCAGTACTTC. The chain uses TRBV12-5 and TRBJ2-7, with D possibly matching TRBD2 (5 bases). Germline V gene lookup returns CDR1 LGHNT and CDR2 FRNRAP. Between the trimmed V and J ends, which lost 6 bases and 3 bases, there was a span of 15 bases. The CDR3 is 14 amino acids.

A note on this clone: Different DNA sequences within this sample yield the same CDR3. The J gene is TRBJ1-1, the V gene TRBV10-3; 10 positions agree with TRBD1. CDR1 and CDR2 from the germline V gene are ENHRY and SYGVKD. Trimming removed 6 bases from V and 1 base from J; junction bases left unmatched: 2. The length of the CDR3 is 14 residues. CDR3 coding DNA: TGTGCCATCAGCGGACAGGGGGGGAACACTGAAGCTTTCTTT. It encodes CAISGQGGNTEAFF.

The J gene is TRBJ1-5, the V gene TRBV6-6; D gene unclear. V was trimmed by 2 bases and J by 9 bases, leaving 11 bases between them. This CDR3 contains 13 residues. Germline V gene data show CDR1 as MNHNY and CDR2 as SVGAGI (reference sequence). The CDR3 loop reads CASSYAPHLPQHF. The CDR3 bases are TGTGCCAGCAGTTACGCGCCTCACCTGCCCCAGCATTTT.

This chain joins TRBV28 and TRBJ2-1; either TRBD1 or TRBD2 may fit D (6 bases each). Between the trimmed V and J ends, which lost 4 bases and 7 bases, there was a span of 14 bases. Germline V lookup: CDR1 MDHEN, CDR2 SYDVKM. CDR3 length: 14 amino acids. This CDR3 is CASSYGGKVNEQFF. CDR3 in DNA: TGTGCCAGCAGTTACGGGGGCAAGGTGAATGAGCAGTTCTTC. Together with reference TRBV28 and TRBJ2-1, the CDR3 gives the full variable domain: DVKVTQSSRYLVKRTGEKVFLECVQDMDHENMFWYRQDPGLGLRLIYFSYDVKMKEKGDIPEGYSVSREKKERFSLILESASTNQTSMYLCASSYGGKVNEQFFGPGTRLTVL.

This chain connects TRBV25-1 to TRBJ1-1, with a possible D match to TRBD1 (6 bases). There are 13 residues in the CDR3. Trimming stripped 2 bases from V and 5 bases from J, with 9 bases between. Germline CDR1 is MGHDK and CDR2 is SYGVNS. This chain's CDR3 is CASSERGRTEAFF. CDR3 nucleotides: TGTGCCAGCAGTGAACGGGGGCGAACTGAAGCTTTCTTT.

This clone has just one count. This rearrangement joins TRBV29-1 to TRBJ1-1; D remains ambiguous. Germline assignment: CDR1 SQVTM and CDR2 ANQGSEA. V was trimmed by 7 bases and J by 10 bases, leaving 19 bases between them. The CDR3 has 12 residues. For the CDR3, the DNA is TGCAGCGGGGGTATGGGATTTGAAGGAGCTTTCTTT. Its translation: CSGGMGFEGAFF.

The chain recombines TRBV6-5 with TRBJ2-7; 9 nucleotides align to TRBD1. V shed 6 bases, J shed 3 bases, and the junction held 3 bases outside the gene matches. CDR3 size: 13 residues. From germline, CDR1 is MNHEY and CDR2 SVGAGI. CDR3 sequence (DNA): TGTGCCAGCAGGACAGGGGGTGTCTACGAGCAGTACTTC. Translating it yields CASRTGGVYEQYF.

The chain is built from TRBV6-1 and TRBJ2-7; D gene ambiguous. This CDR3 comprises 15 residues. Trimming pared 1 base from V and 7 bases from J, leaving 17 bases between. The germline CDR1 and CDR2 sequences are MNHNS and SASEGT. The CDR3 is CASSEGDLLVSEQYF. CDR3 coding DNA: TGTGCCAGCAGTGAAGGAGACCTCTTAGTGAGTGAGCAGTACTTC.